A single sample gave rise to the 4 T cell receptor beta chains below, sequenced in a study of Graves' ophthalmopathy and Graves' hyperthyroidism. Transcripts of RNA were the source for amplifying TCR beta CDR3 regions. HTBI primers primed a first-round RT-PCR, and a second-round multiplex PCR followed. TCRdb passed the multiplex PCR reads through MiXCR, listing each CDR3 protein once. The table lists hundreds of thousands of distinct CDR3 sequences, approximately 21% of them singletons. The sample taken for sequencing was peripheral blood. The receptor source for this set is a young woman with stable Graves' hyperthyroidism. Some clones in this sample may be carry-over from other donors' samples.

In the case of this clonotype: This could be a read error, since a much larger clone is one nucleotide away. V is TRBV10-3 and J is TRBJ1-2; D possibly corresponds to TRBD1 (6 bases). The CDR3 runs 13 residues. The germline V gene has CDR1 ENHRY and CDR2 SYGVKD. The CDR3 here is CTISEGGARGYTF. In DNA, the CDR3 is TGTACCATCAGTGAGGGGGGGGCGCGTGGCTACACCTTC.

As for this clonotype: At one of its ends the junction is not consistent with the germline gene, which may arise from a read error. The chain has TRBV12-3 or TRBV12-4 and TRBJ2-7, with D perhaps being TRBD1 or TRBD2 (5 bases each). This CDR3 contains 13 residues. The CDR3 nucleotides are TGTGCCAGCACTTTAGGGGACCCCTACGAGCAGTACTTC. Protein sequence: CASTLGDPYEQYF.

The table lists this clonotype with a few counts. V is TRBV6-5 and J is TRBJ1-2; D is unclear. This CDR3 is 16 amino acids long. With 0 bases removed from V and 4 bases from J, the gap between germline ends came to 15 bases. Germline CDR1 and CDR2: MNHEY and SVGAGI. CDR3: CASSYSNLRAGYGYTF. In DNA form, the CDR3 reads TGTGCCAGCAGTTACTCGAATCTCCGGGCGGGCTATGGCTACACCTTC.

This clonotype was observed a few times. The rearrangement uses TRBV25-1 and TRBJ2-2; no firm D call. Deletions cut 2 bases from V and 5 bases from J, with 9 bases between. This CDR3 region has 14 residues. The germline V gene encodes CDR1 MGHDK and CDR2 SYGVNS. CDR3 sequence: CASSEGSVTGELFF. As DNA, the CDR3 is TGTGCCAGCAGTGAAGGTTCAGTAACCGGGGAGCTGTTTTTT.